The rows below give T cell receptor beta chains drawn from one sample of a study of metastatic and nonmetastatic thyroid tumors. TCRdb re-analyzed the PCR reads using MiXCR. This table holds fewer than 5,000 clones, roughly a third found once. Sample: adjacent normal tissue. The origin of the receptors is a male donor with papillary thyroid cancer or a benign thyroid nodule (not recorded which). Some clones in this sample may be carry-over from other donors' samples. Each CDR3 is given with its conserved first and last residue. The D gene is left open where the match is weak. Size is stated for part of the rows, as once, few or many counts, or as a class when the clone is expanded.

clone_size: -; v_call: TRBV7-2; j_call: TRBJ2-7; d_call: -; cdr3_aa: CASSFTLGENYEQYF; cdr3_nt: TGTGCCAGCAGCTTTACCCTCGGGGAGAACTACGAGCAGTACTTC
clone_size: -; v_call: TRBV18; j_call: TRBJ1-5; d_call: -; cdr3_aa: CASSPAAGNQPQHF; cdr3_nt: TGTGCCAGCTCACCGGCGGCAGGCAATCAGCCCCAGCATTTT
clone_size: -; v_call: TRBV4-2; j_call: TRBJ1-5; d_call: TRBD1; cdr3_aa: CASSQLGDRRNQPQHF; cdr3_nt: TGTGCCAGCAGCCAATTAGGGGACAGACGGAATCAGCCCCAGCATTTT
clone_size: -; v_call: TRBV5-5; j_call: TRBJ2-5; d_call: TRBD2; cdr3_aa: CASSPTSAQETQYF; cdr3_nt: TGTGCCAGCAGCCCTACTAGCGCCCAAGAGACCCAGTACTTC
clone_size: few; v_call: TRBV6-2/TRBV6-3; j_call: TRBJ2-5; d_call: -; cdr3_aa: CASSPWTVQETQYF; cdr3_nt: TGTGCCAGCAGTCCTTGGACAGTTCAAGAGACCCAGTACTTC
clone_size: -; v_call: TRBV4-1; j_call: TRBJ2-4; d_call: -; cdr3_aa: CASSQAFAGVAKNIQYF; cdr3_nt: TGCGCCAGCAGCCAAGCCTTCGCCGGGGTAGCCAAAAACATTCAGTACTTC
clone_size: -; v_call: TRBV9; j_call: TRBJ2-1; d_call: -; cdr3_aa: CASSVKSRTNEQFF; cdr3_nt: TGTGCCAGCAGCGTAAAGTCACGGACCAATGAGCAGTTCTTC
clone_size: few; v_call: TRBV6-1; j_call: TRBJ2-7; d_call: -; cdr3_aa: CASSGVSYEQYF; cdr3_nt: TGTGCCAGCAGCGGGGTTTCCTACGAGCAGTACTTC
clone_size: few; v_call: TRBV28; j_call: TRBJ2-3; d_call: TRBD2; cdr3_aa: CASSGPGLAGTTDTQYF; cdr3_nt: TGTGCCAGCAGCGGACCGGGACTAGCGGGAACCACAGATACGCAGTATTTT
clone_size: few; v_call: TRBV27; j_call: TRBJ1-5; d_call: -; cdr3_aa: CASRPDFYNQPQHF; cdr3_nt: TGTGCCAGCAGACCGGACTTCTACAATCAGCCCCAGCATTTT
clone_size: few; v_call: TRBV6-1; j_call: TRBJ2-7; d_call: -; cdr3_aa: CASTSYVGREQYF; cdr3_nt: TGTGCCAGCACCTCTTACGTCGGGCGGGAGCAGTACTTC
clone_size: -; v_call: TRBV19; j_call: TRBJ1-5; d_call: TRBD1; cdr3_aa: CASSIPGGHQPQHF; cdr3_nt: TGTGCCAGTAGTATTCCAGGGGGCCATCAGCCCCAGCATTTT
clone_size: -; v_call: TRBV5-1; j_call: TRBJ1-1; d_call: TRBD1; cdr3_aa: CASSLRAGGSTEAFF; cdr3_nt: TGCGCCAGCAGCTTGAGGGCAGGGGGATCCACTGAAGCTTTCTTT
clone_size: once; v_call: TRBV2; j_call: TRBJ2-2; d_call: -; cdr3_aa: CASGFGLTANTGELFF; cdr3_nt: TGTGCCAGTGGGTTCGGACTTACCGCGAACACCGGGGAGCTGTTTTTT
clone_size: once; v_call: TRBV5-5; j_call: TRBJ2-7; d_call: -; cdr3_aa: CASSLARGSNYEQYF; cdr3_nt: TGTGCCAGCAGCTTGGCCCGGGGATCTAATTACGAGCAGTACTTC
clone_size: few; v_call: TRBV28; j_call: TRBJ2-7; d_call: -; cdr3_aa: CASSLGTYEQYF; cdr3_nt: TGTGCCAGCAGTTTAGGTACCTACGAGCAGTACTTC
clone_size: -; v_call: TRBV20-1; j_call: TRBJ1-5; d_call: -; cdr3_aa: CSARDVNQPQHF; cdr3_nt: TGCAGTGCTAGAGATGTAAATCAGCCCCAGCATTTT
clone_size: -; v_call: TRBV12-3/TRBV12-4; j_call: TRBJ2-7; d_call: TRBD2; cdr3_aa: CASSSGLAEYEQYF; cdr3_nt: TGTGCCAGCAGTTCGGGACTAGCGGAATACGAGCAGTACTTC
clone_size: few; v_call: TRBV6-2/TRBV6-3; j_call: TRBJ1-6; d_call: TRBD1; cdr3_aa: CASSYRPRDRDSPLHF; cdr3_nt: TGTGCCAGCAGTTATCGACCCCGGGACAGGGATTCACCCCTCCACTTT
clone_size: -; v_call: TRBV19; j_call: TRBJ2-7; d_call: TRBD2; cdr3_aa: CASSTGTSGEQYF; cdr3_nt: TGTGCCAGTAGTACCGGGACTAGCGGAGAGCAGTACTTC
clone_size: -; v_call: TRBV20-1; j_call: TRBJ2-2; d_call: -; cdr3_aa: CSASPGILTTGELFF; cdr3_nt: TGCAGTGCTAGTCCCGGGATACTTACTACCGGGGAGCTGTTTTTT
clone_size: few; v_call: TRBV6-4; j_call: TRBJ1-5; d_call: TRBD1; cdr3_aa: CASSHLGTGPNQPQHF; cdr3_nt: TGTGCCAGCAGCCACCTTGGGACAGGGCCCAATCAGCCCCAGCATTTT
clone_size: -; v_call: TRBV20-1; j_call: TRBJ2-7; d_call: TRBD2; cdr3_aa: CSAHTGTSVYEHYF; cdr3_nt: TGCAGTGCACATACCGGGACTAGCGTCTACGAGCATTACTTC
clone_size: -; v_call: TRBV2; j_call: TRBJ1-3; d_call: -; cdr3_aa: CASSEGWVGNTIYF; cdr3_nt: TGTGCCAGCAGTGAAGGGTGGGTTGGAAACACCATATATTTT
clone_size: once; v_call: TRBV20-1; j_call: TRBJ2-7; d_call: -; cdr3_aa: CSAKPLGGRSYEQYF; cdr3_nt: TGCAGTGCTAAGCCTCTTGGGGGACGCTCCTACGAGCAGTACTTC
clone_size: few; v_call: TRBV10-3; j_call: TRBJ1-3; d_call: -; cdr3_aa: CAISESRGRNTIYF; cdr3_nt: TGTGCCATCAGTGAGTCGAGGGGACGAAACACCATATATTTT
clone_size: medium-sized; v_call: TRBV15; j_call: TRBJ2-1; d_call: TRBD2; cdr3_aa: CATSRDGAGGSRNEQFF; cdr3_nt: TGTGCCACCAGCAGAGATGGGGCGGGAGGCTCACGCAATGAGCAGTTCTTC
clone_size: once; v_call: TRBV20-1; j_call: TRBJ2-1; d_call: -; cdr3_aa: CSASSTAGGQFF; cdr3_nt: TGCAGTGCTAGCTCTACGGCTGGTGGGCAGTTCTTC
clone_size: once; v_call: TRBV9; j_call: TRBJ1-6; d_call: -; cdr3_aa: CASSVTQGANSPLHF; cdr3_nt: TGTGCCAGCAGCGTAACTCAGGGAGCGAATTCACCCCTCCACTTT
clone_size: few; v_call: TRBV28; j_call: TRBJ2-1; d_call: TRBD2; cdr3_aa: CASSLYSTSGRAREQFF; cdr3_nt: TGTGCCAGCAGTTTATACTCGACTAGCGGGAGGGCACGGGAGCAGTTCTTC
clone_size: once; v_call: TRBV12-3/TRBV12-4; j_call: TRBJ1-5; d_call: TRBD1; cdr3_aa: CASSLSACAGQPQHF; cdr3_nt: TGTGCCAGCAGTTTATCCGCATGTGCGGGACAGCCCCAACATTTT
clone_size: -; v_call: TRBV6-1; j_call: TRBJ1-1; d_call: TRBD1; cdr3_aa: CASTITGVAEAFF; cdr3_nt: TGTGCCAGCACCATAACAGGGGTGGCTGAAGCTTTCTTT
clone_size: few; v_call: TRBV2; j_call: TRBJ2-7; d_call: TRBD2; cdr3_aa: CASSPGLSYEQYF; cdr3_nt: TGTGCCAGCAGTCCGGGACTATCCTACGAGCAGTACTTC
clone_size: many; v_call: TRBV20-1; j_call: TRBJ2-7; d_call: TRBD2; cdr3_aa: CSARGASGGFYEQYF; cdr3_nt: TGCAGTGCTAGGGGGGCTAGCGGGGGTTTCTACGAGCAGTACTTC
clone_size: once; v_call: TRBV20-1; j_call: TRBJ2-7; d_call: -; cdr3_aa: CSARYRNVGEQYF; cdr3_nt: TGCAGTGCTAGATACAGGAACGTCGGGGAGCAGTACTTC
clone_size: -; v_call: TRBV6-2/TRBV6-3; j_call: TRBJ2-1; d_call: -; cdr3_aa: CASSPNNEQFF; cdr3_nt: TGTGCCAGCTCGCCTAACAATGAGCAGTTCTTC
clone_size: -; v_call: TRBV7-8; j_call: TRBJ1-3; d_call: -; cdr3_aa: CASSLGTILSGNTIYF; cdr3_nt: TGTGCCAGCAGCTTGGGGACGATACTCTCTGGAAACACCATATATTTT
clone_size: few; v_call: TRBV27; j_call: TRBJ2-7; d_call: -; cdr3_aa: CASSSGQASYEQYF; cdr3_nt: TGTGCCAGCAGTTCCGGCCAGGCCTCCTACGAGCAGTACTTC
clone_size: few; v_call: TRBV12-5; j_call: TRBJ2-7; d_call: -; cdr3_aa: CASGLGPGQGYEQYF; cdr3_nt: TGTGCTAGTGGTTTGGGCCCGGGACAAGGTTACGAGCAGTACTTC
clone_size: -; v_call: TRBV20-1; j_call: TRBJ1-2; d_call: -; cdr3_aa: CSARILRYGYTF; cdr3_nt: TGCAGTGCTAGAATCCTGCGCTATGGCTACACCTTC
clone_size: -; v_call: TRBV10-2; j_call: TRBJ1-1; d_call: -; cdr3_aa: CASSRQGLGEAFF; cdr3_nt: TGCGCCAGCAGTAGACAAGGCCTCGGTGAAGCTTTCTTT
clone_size: -; v_call: TRBV6-1; j_call: TRBJ2-6; d_call: TRBD2; cdr3_aa: CASIGGGLDTSGANVLTF; cdr3_nt: TGTGCCAGCATTGGGGGGGGGTTAGACACCTCTGGGGCCAACGTCCTGACTTTC
clone_size: large; v_call: TRBV5-1; j_call: TRBJ2-3; d_call: -; cdr3_aa: CASSREDSRTDTQYF; cdr3_nt: TGCGCCAGCAGCCGAGAGGACAGCCGCACAGATACGCAGTATTTT
clone_size: -; v_call: TRBV19; j_call: TRBJ2-7; d_call: TRBD2; cdr3_aa: CASSIGLADYEQYF; cdr3_nt: TGTGCCAGTAGTATAGGACTAGCGGACTACGAGCAGTACTTC
clone_size: -; v_call: TRBV6-5; j_call: TRBJ2-1; d_call: -; cdr3_aa: CASSYGGWGSNEQFF; cdr3_nt: TGTGCCAGCAGTTACGGAGGATGGGGAAGTAATGAGCAGTTCTTC
clone_size: -; v_call: TRBV20-1; j_call: TRBJ1-6; d_call: TRBD1; cdr3_aa: CSARDRGTGGNSPLHF; cdr3_nt: TGCAGTGCTCGAGACCGCGGGACAGGGGGAAATTCACCCCTCCACTTT
clone_size: few; v_call: TRBV7-3; j_call: TRBJ2-1; d_call: TRBD2; cdr3_aa: CASSLTLARNNEQFF; cdr3_nt: TGTGCCAGCAGCTTAACACTAGCGAGGAACAATGAGCAGTTCTTC
clone_size: -; v_call: TRBV11-1; j_call: TRBJ2-1; d_call: TRBD2; cdr3_aa: CASSLLFSGGKYNEQFF; cdr3_nt: TGTGCCAGCAGCTTATTGTTCAGCGGGGGAAAGTACAATGAGCAGTTCTTC
clone_size: -; v_call: TRBV20-1; j_call: TRBJ2-1; d_call: -; cdr3_aa: CSASPEGRFDEQFF; cdr3_nt: TGCAGTGCTAGTCCGGAGGGCCGGTTTGATGAGCAGTTCTTC
clone_size: -; v_call: TRBV7-6; j_call: TRBJ2-5; d_call: -; cdr3_aa: CASSLKRFQETQYF; cdr3_nt: TGTGCCAGCAGCTTAAAGCGCTTCCAAGAGACCCAGTACTTC
clone_size: -; v_call: TRBV28; j_call: TRBJ2-7; d_call: -; cdr3_aa: CASRGQVHEQYF; cdr3_nt: TGTGCCAGCAGGGGCCAGGTCCACGAGCAGTACTTC
clone_size: -; v_call: TRBV13; j_call: TRBJ1-2; d_call: -; cdr3_aa: CASSLGSGTVGDGYTF; cdr3_nt: TGTGCCAGCAGCTTAGGGTCCGGGACGGTTGGGGATGGCTACACCTTC
clone_size: once; v_call: TRBV2; j_call: TRBJ1-5; d_call: TRBD1; cdr3_aa: CASSDGTGGYSNQPQHF; cdr3_nt: TGTGCCAGCAGTGACGGGACAGGGGGGTATAGCAATCAGCCCCAGCATTTT
clone_size: few; v_call: TRBV6-1; j_call: TRBJ2-7; d_call: -; cdr3_aa: CASSVEGSYEQYF; cdr3_nt: TGTGCCAGCAGTGTGGAGGGTTCCTACGAGCAGTACTTC
clone_size: -; v_call: TRBV9; j_call: TRBJ1-1; d_call: TRBD1; cdr3_aa: CASSAGTGNTEAFF; cdr3_nt: TGTGCCAGCAGCGCTGGGACAGGGAACACTGAAGCTTTCTTT
clone_size: once; v_call: TRBV7-2; j_call: TRBJ2-7; d_call: -; cdr3_aa: CASSLGGLSYEQYF; cdr3_nt: TGTGCCAGCAGCTTAGGGGGACTGTCCTACGAGCAGTACTTC